This T cell receptor beta chain was sequenced for a study of cytomegalovirus exposure and HLA in healthy donors. With 1 base removed from V and 9 bases from J, the gap between germline ends came to 7 bases. The CDR3 contains 11 residues. Per the germline V gene, CDR1 is DFQATT and CDR2 is SNEGSKA (reference sequence). Nominally healthy donors provided the samples, though records likely missed some immune exposures. Details on this clone: Its cognate antigen is unknown.

Study-wide results and caveats: As a later analysis showed, a missense DCLRE1C variant was linked to trimming of TCR beta V- and J-genes. Sequencing likely caused a cluster of highly shared sequence variants. Earlier analysis looked at TCR beta V segments, and most were productive about 90% or about 30% of the time.

The PCR had 60 Vbeta and 13 Jbeta primers. Here immunoSEQ multiplex PCR was the method, and the copy in TCRdb shows in-frame clones only, minus some. The listing contains 200,000 or so clones. The sample was PBMCs. The TCR originated in a boy aged 5 to 17 in good health and CMV-seronegative. This chain connects TRBV20-1 to TRBJ2-1; D unresolved. This chain's CDR3 is CSARVRVEQFF. The CDR3 coding sequence is TGCAGTGCTAGAGTAAGAGTTGAGCAGTTCTTC.